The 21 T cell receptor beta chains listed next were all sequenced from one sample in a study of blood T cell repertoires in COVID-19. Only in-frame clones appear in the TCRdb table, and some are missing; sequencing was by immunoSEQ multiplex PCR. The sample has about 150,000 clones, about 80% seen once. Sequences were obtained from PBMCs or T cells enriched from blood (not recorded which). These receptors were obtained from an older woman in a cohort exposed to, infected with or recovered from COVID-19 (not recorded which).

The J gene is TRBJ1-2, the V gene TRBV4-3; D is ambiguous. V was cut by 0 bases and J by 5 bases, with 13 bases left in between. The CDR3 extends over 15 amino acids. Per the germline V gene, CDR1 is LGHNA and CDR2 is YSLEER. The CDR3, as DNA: TGCGCCAGCAGCCAAGATGTCGGGGTGGGTTATGGCTACACCTTC. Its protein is CASSQDVGVGYGYTF.

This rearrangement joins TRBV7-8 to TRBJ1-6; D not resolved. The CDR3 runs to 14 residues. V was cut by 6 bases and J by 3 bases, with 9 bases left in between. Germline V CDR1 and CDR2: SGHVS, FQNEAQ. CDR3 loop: CASSINLYNSPLHF. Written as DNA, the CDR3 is TGTGCCAGCAGTATAAATCTCTATAATTCACCCCTCCACTTT.

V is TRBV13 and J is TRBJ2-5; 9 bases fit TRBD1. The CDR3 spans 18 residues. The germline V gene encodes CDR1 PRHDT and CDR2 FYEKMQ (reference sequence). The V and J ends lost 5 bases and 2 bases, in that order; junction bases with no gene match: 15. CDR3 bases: TGTGCCAGCAGCATCCTCTCCTCCCGGGACAGGGTACAAGAGACCCAGTACTTC. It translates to CASSILSSRDRVQETQYF.

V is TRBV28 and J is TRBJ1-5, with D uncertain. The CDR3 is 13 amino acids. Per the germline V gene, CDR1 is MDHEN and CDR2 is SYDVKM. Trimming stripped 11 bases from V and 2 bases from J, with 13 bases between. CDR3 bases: TGTGCCGTGAACCGGGGTCGCAATCAGCCCCAGCATTTT. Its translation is CAVNRGRNQPQHF.

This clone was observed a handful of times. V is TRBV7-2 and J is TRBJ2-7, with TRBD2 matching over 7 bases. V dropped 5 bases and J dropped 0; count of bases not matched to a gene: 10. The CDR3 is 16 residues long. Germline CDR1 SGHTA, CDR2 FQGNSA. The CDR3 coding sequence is TGTGCCAGCAGCCGGCCGGCGGGAGCACCCTCCTACGAGCAGTACTTC. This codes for CASSRPAGAPSYEQYF.

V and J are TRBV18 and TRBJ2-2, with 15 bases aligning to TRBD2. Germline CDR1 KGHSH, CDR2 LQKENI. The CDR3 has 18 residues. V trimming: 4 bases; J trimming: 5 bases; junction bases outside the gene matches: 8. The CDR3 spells CASSLPGLAGGSTGELFF. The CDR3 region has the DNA TGTGCCAGCTCACTACCGGGACTAGCGGGAGGCTCTACCGGGGAGCTGTTTTTT.

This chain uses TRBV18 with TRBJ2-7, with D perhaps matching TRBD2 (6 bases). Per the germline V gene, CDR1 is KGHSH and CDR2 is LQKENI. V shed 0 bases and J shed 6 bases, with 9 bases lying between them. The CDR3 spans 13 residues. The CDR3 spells CASSPPGGSEQYF. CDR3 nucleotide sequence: TGTGCCAGCTCACCACCGGGGGGATCCGAGCAGTACTTC.

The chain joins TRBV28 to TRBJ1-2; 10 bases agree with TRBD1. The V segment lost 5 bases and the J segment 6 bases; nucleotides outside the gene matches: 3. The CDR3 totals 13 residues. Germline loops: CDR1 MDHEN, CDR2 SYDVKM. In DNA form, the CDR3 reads TGTGCCAGCAGTGCGGGACAGGGGAATGGCTACACCTTC. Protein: CASSAGQGNGYTF.

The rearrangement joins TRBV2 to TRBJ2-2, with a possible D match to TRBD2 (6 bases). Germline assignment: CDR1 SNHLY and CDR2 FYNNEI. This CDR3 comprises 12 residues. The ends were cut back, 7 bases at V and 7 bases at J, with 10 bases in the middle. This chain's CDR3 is CASTGSGGELFF. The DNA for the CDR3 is TGTGCCAGCACCGGGAGCGGCGGGGAGCTGTTTTTT.

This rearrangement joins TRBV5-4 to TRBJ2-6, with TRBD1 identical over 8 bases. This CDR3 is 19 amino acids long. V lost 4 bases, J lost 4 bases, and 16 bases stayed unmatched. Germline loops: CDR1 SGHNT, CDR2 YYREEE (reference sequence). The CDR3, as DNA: TGTGCCAGCAGCGCCGCCGGACAGGGATTCCCCCCCGGGGCCAACGTCCTGACTTTC. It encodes CASSAAGQGFPPGANVLTF.

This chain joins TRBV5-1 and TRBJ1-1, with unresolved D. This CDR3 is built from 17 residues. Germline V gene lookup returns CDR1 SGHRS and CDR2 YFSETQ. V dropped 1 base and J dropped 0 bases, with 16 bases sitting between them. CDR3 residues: CASSLTARSVMNTEAFF. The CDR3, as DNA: TGCGCCAGCAGCTTGACCGCCCGGTCCGTCATGAACACTGAAGCTTTCTTT.

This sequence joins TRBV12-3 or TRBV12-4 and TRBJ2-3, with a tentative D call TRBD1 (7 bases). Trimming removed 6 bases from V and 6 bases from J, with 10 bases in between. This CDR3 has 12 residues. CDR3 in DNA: TGTGCCAGCAGCCAGGGGGGCGATACGCAGTATTTT. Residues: CASSQGGDTQYF.

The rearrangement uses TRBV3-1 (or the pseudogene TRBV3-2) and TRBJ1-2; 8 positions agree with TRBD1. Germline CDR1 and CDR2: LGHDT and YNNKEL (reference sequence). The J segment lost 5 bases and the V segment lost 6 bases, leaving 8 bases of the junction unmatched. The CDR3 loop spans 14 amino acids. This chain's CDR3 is CASSRDRTRYGYTF. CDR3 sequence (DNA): TGTGCCAGCAGTCGGGACAGGACTAGATATGGCTACACCTTC.

This CDR3 reads CASSQEARLAGGEQYF. CDR3 in DNA: TGCGCCAGCAGCCAAGAGGCCCGGCTGGCGGGAGGCGAGCAGTACTTC. The V gene is TRBV4-3, the J gene TRBJ2-7, with 8 nucleotides matching TRBD2. The germline V gene has CDR1 LGHNA and CDR2 YSLEER. Unmatched junction bases numbered 10, after V lost 0 bases and J lost 6 bases. This CDR3 contains 16 residues.

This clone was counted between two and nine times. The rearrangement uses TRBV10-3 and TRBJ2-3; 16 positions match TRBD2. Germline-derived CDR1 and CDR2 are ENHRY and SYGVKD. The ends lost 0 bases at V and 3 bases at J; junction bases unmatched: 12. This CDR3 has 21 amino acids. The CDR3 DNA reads TGTGCCATCAGTGAGTCGCTTCCGGGACTAGCGGGAGGGAGAGAGACAGATACGCAGTATTTT. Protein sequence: CAISESLPGLAGGRETDTQYF.

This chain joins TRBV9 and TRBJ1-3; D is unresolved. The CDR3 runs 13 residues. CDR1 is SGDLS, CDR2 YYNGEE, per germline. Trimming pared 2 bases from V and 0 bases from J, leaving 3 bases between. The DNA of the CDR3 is TGTGCCAGCAGCGTCAACTCTGGAAACACCATATATTTT. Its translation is CASSVNSGNTIYF.

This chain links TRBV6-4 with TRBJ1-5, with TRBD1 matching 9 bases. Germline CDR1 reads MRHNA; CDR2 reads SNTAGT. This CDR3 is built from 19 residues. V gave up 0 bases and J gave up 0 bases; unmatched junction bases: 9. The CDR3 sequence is CASSDSSGTGHYSNQPQHF. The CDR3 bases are TGTGCCAGCAGTGACTCGAGTGGGACAGGGCACTATAGCAATCAGCCCCAGCATTTT.

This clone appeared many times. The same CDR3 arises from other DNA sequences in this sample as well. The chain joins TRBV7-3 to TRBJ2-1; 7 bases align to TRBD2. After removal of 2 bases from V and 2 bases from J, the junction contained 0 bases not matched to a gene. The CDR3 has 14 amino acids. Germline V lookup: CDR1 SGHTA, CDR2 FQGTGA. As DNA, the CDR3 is TGTGCCAGCAGCTTAGCGGGAGCCTACAATGAGCAGTTCTTC. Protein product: CASSLAGAYNEQFF. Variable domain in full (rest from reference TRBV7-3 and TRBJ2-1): GAGVSQTPSNKVTEKGKYVELRCDPISGHTALYWYRQSLGQGPEFLIYFQGTGAADDSGLPNDRFFAVRPEGSVSTLKIQRTERGDSAVYLCASSLAGAYNEQFFGPGTRLTVL.

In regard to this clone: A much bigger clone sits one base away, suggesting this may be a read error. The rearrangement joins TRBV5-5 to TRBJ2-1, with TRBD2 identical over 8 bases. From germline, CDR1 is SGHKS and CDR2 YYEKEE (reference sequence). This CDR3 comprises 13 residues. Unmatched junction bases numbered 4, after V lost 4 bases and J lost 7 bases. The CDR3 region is CASSLRLANEQFF. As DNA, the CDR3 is TGTGCCAGCAGCCTAAGACTAGCGAATGAGCAGTTCTTC.

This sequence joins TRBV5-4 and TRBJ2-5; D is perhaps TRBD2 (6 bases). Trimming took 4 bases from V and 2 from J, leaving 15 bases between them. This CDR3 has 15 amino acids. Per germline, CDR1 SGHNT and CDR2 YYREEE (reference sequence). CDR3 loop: CASSRGTAPQETQYF. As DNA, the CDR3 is TGTGCCAGCAGCAGAGGGACTGCCCCTCAAGAGACCCAGTACTTC. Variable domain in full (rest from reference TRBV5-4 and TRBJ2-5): ETGVTQSPTHLIKTRGQQVTLRCSSQSGHNTVSWYQQALGQGPQFIFQYYREEENGRGNFPPRFSGLQFPNYSSELNVNALELDDSALYLCASSRGTAPQETQYFGPGTRLLVL.

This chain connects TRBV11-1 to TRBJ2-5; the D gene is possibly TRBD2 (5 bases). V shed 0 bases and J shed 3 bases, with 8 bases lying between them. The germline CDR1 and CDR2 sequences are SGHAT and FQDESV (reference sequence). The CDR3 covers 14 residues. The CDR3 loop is CASSLAGVKETQYF. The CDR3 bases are TGTGCCAGCAGCTTAGCCGGGGTTAAAGAGACCCAGTACTTC.